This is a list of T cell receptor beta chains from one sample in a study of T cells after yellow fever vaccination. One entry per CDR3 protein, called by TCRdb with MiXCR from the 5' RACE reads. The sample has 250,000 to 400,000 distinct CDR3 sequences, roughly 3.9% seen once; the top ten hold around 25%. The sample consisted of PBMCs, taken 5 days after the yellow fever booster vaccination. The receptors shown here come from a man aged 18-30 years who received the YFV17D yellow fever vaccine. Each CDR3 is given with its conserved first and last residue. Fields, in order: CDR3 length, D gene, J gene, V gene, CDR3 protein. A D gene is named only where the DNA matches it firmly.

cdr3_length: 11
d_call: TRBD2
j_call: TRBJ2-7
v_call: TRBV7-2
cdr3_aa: CASSSVGGGEF

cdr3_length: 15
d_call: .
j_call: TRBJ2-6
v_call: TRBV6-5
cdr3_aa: CASSYSPEGANVLTF

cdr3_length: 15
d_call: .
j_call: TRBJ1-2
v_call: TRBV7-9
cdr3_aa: CASSLVAGTNYGYTF

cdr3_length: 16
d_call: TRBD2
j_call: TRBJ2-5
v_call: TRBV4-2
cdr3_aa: CASSTPTSGVQETQYF

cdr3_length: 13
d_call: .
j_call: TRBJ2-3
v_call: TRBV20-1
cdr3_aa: CSPRAERTDTQYF

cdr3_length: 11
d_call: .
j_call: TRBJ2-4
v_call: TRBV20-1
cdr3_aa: CSASSIRIQYF

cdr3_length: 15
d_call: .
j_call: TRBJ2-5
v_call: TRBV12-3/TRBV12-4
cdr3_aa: CASSPRVSSQETQYF

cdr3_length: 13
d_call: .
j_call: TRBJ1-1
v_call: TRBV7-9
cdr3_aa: CASVRTVSTEAFF

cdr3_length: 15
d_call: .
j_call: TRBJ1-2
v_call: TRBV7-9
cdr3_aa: CASSSGTLNPYGYTF

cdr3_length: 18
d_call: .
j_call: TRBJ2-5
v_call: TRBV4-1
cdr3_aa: CASSQGAGVSGPQETQYF

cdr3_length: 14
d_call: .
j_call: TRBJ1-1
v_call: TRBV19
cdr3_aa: CATAGRAGYTEAFF

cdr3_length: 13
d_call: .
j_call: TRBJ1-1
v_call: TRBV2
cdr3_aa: CASRKGMNTEAFF

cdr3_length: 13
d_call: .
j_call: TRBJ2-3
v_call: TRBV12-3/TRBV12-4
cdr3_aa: CASSGQTGTGGYF

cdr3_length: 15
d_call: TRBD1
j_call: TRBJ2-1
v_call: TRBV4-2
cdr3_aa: CASSPTGEASGEQFF

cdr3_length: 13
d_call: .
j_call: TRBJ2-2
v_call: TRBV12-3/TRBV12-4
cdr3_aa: CASSLSVDGELFF

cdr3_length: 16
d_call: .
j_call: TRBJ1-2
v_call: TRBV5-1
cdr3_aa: CASSIGPGGFASGYTF

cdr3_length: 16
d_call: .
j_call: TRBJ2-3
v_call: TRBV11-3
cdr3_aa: CASSLGGTAGTDTQYF

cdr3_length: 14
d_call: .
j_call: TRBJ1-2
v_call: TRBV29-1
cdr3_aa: CSVFGDSLNYGYTF

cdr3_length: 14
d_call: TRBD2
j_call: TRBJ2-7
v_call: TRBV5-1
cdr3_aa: CASSSGLAAREQYF

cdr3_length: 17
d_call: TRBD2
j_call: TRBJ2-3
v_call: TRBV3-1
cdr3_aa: CASSQAPGGGSTDTQYF